A single sample gave rise to the 8 T cell receptor beta chains below, sequenced in a study of identical twins. Each CDR3 protein is one row after TCRdb ran MiXCR on the 5' RACE reads. The repertoire has around 690,000 distinct CDR3 sequences, roughly 20% of them found once; the top ten carry about 4.3%. These data also formed part of another study, on T cells expressing NK-cell markers.

The sample was PBMCs. The origin of the receptors is a young woman in good health.

This clonotype was seen only a few times. This chain uses TRBV3-1 with TRBJ2-1; D is undetermined. Germline values: CDR1 LGHDT, CDR2 YNNKEL (reference sequence). This CDR3 spans 14 amino acids. V was cut by 3 bases and J by 8 bases, with 14 bases left in between. CDR3 nucleotide sequence: TGTGCCAGCAGCCACCTGATCGTTTTCCATGAGCAGTTCTTC. Residues: CASSHLIVFHEQFF.

The chain joins TRBV5-1 to TRBJ2-1, with 10 positions matching TRBD2. The CDR3 extends over 18 amino acids. Germline CDR1 reads SGHRS; CDR2 reads YFSETQ. V lost 4 bases and J lost 8; bases outside the gene matches: 18. CDR3 sequence: CASSRTPRLAGAGDEQFF. In DNA, the CDR3 is TGCGCCAGCAGCCGGACCCCGCGGCTAGCGGGAGCTGGCGATGAGCAGTTCTTC.

The chain couples TRBV24-1 to TRBJ2-7; 8 nucleotides agree with TRBD2. The ends lost 5 bases at V and 8 bases at J; junction bases unmatched: 4. Germline CDR1 KGHDR, CDR2 SFDVKD. This CDR3 comprises 12 residues. CDR3 loop: CATSASGGKQYF. For the CDR3, the DNA is TGTGCCACCAGTGCCTCGGGAGGGAAGCAGTACTTC.

This clonotype was found a few times. The chain joins TRBV4-2 to TRBJ2-4; D remains unclear. Trimming took off 1 base at V and 2 bases at J, with 9 bases between the two ends. CDR3 length: 15 residues. Germline V gives CDR1 LGHNA, CDR2 YNFKEQ. CDR3 residues: CASSQVADPKNIQYF. CDR3 coding DNA: TGTGCCAGCAGCCAAGTTGCGGATCCCAAAAACATTCAGTACTTC.

A few counts support this clonotype. J is TRBJ2-3 and V is TRBV7-9; the D gene is possibly TRBD2 (6 bases). Trimming stripped 5 bases from V and 5 bases from J, with 14 bases between. Germline V gene sequence: CDR1 SEHNR, CDR2 FQNEAQ (reference sequence). The CDR3 spans 14 residues. The CDR3 DNA reads TGTGCCAGCAGCGAACCCGCGGGGAGAGATACGCAGTATTTT. Translation gives CASSEPAGRDTQYF.

This clonotype was found a few times. The V call is TRBV5-4, the J call TRBJ1-6; D is ambiguous. Between the trimmed V and J ends, which lost 5 bases and 8 bases, there was a span of 11 bases. Germline V gene lookup returns CDR1 SGHNT and CDR2 YYREEE (reference sequence). The CDR3 spans 13 residues. For the CDR3, the DNA is TGTGCCAGCAGGGGAGGGCCCTATTCACCCCTCCACTTT. Translation gives CASRGGPYSPLHF. Full variable domain (remainder filled in from reference TRBV5-4 and TRBJ1-6): ETGVTQSPTHLIKTRGQQVTLRCSSQSGHNTVSWYQQALGQGPQFIFQYYREEENGRGNFPPRFSGLQFPNYSSELNVNALELDDSALYLCASRGGPYSPLHFGNGTRLTVT.

This clonotype was seen only a few times. The chain combines TRBV7-9 with TRBJ2-5; TRBD1 matches 7 bases. Germline V gives CDR1 SEHNR, CDR2 FQNEAQ (reference sequence). The V gene end was trimmed by 5 bases and the J gene end by 5 bases; junction bases not matched to a gene: 11. The CDR3 loop spans 15 amino acids. For the CDR3, the DNA is TGTGCCAGCAGCACCCAGACAGGGATCGGGGAGACCCAGTACTTC. It yields the protein CASSTQTGIGETQYF.

The chain joins TRBV20-1 to TRBJ1-1, with D tentatively TRBD1 (6 bases). Germline CDR1 and CDR2: DFQATT and SNEGSKA (reference sequence). This CDR3 has 11 amino acids. V was trimmed by 6 bases and J by 8 bases, leaving 13 bases between them. The CDR3 is CSATGHGEAFF. In DNA form, the CDR3 reads TGCAGTGCCACGGGACACGGAGAAGCTTTCTTT.